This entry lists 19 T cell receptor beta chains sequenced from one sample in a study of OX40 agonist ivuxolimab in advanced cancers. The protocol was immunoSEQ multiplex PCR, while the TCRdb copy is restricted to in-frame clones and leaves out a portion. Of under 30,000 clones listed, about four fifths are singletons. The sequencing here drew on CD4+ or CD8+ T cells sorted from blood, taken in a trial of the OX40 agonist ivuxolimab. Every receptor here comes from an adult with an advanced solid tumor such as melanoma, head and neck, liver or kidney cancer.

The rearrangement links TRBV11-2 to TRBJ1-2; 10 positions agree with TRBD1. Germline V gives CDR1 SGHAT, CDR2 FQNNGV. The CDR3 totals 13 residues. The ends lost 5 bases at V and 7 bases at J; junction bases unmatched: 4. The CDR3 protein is CASSLGTGAGYTF. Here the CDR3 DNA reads TGTGCCAGCAGCCTAGGGACAGGGGCTGGCTACACCTTC.

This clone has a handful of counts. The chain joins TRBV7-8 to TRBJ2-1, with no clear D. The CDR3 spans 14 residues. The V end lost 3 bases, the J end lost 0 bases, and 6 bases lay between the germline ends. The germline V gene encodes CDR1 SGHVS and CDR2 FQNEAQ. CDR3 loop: CASSLLLSYNEQFF. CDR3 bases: TGTGCCAGCAGCTTGCTGCTCTCCTACAATGAGCAGTTCTTC.

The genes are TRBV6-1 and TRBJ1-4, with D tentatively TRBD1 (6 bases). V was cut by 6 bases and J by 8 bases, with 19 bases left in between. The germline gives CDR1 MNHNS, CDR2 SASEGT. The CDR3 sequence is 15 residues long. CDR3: CASRGAQTIYEKLFF. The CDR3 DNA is TGTGCCAGCAGGGGGGCCCAGACGATCTACGAAAAACTGTTTTTT.

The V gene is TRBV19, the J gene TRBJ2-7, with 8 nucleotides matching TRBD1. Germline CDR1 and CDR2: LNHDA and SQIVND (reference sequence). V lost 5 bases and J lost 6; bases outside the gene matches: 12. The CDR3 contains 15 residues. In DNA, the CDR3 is TGTGCCAGTAGTCCCGCCGGGGCAGGGGGCGGCGAGCAGTACTTC. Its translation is CASSPAGAGGGEQYF. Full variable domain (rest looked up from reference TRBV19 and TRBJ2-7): DGGITQSPKYLFRKEGQNVTLSCEQNLNHDAMYWYRQDPGQGLRLIYYSQIVNDFQKGDIAEGYSVSREKKESFPLTVTSAQKNPTAFYLCASSPAGAGGGEQYFGPGTRLTVT.

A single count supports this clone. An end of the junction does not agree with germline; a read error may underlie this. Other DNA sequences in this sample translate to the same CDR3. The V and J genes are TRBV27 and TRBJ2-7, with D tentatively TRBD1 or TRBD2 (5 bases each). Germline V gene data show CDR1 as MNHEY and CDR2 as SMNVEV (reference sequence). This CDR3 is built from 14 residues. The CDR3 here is CASSLFQGAYEQYF. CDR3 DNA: TGTGCCAGCAGTTTATTCCAGGGAGCCTACGAACAGTACTTC.

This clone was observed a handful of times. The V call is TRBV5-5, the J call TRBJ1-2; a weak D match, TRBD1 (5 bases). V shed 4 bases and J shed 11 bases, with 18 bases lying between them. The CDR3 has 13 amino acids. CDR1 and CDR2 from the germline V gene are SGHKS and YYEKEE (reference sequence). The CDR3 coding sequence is TGTGCCAGCAGCCCTGACGCCGCGGGGGTTTACACCTTC. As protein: CASSPDAAGVYTF.

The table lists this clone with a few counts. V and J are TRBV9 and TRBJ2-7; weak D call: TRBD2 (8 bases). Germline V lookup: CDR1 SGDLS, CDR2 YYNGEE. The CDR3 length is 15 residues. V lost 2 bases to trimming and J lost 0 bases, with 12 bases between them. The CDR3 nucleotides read TGTGCCAGCAGCGTCGGGGGGGACAGCTCCTACGAGCAGTACTTC. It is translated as CASSVGGDSSYEQYF.

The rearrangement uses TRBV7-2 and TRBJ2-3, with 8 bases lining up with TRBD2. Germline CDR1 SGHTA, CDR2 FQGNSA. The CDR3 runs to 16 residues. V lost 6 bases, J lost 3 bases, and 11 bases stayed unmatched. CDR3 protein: CASSRAGRGVTDTQYF. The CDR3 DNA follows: TGTGCCAGCAGTAGAGCTGGGCGGGGGGTAACAGATACGCAGTATTTT.

CDR3 sequence: CASSLNWLNTEAFF. CDR3 DNA sequence: TGTGCCAGCAGCTTGAACTGGCTGAACACTGAAGCTTTCTTT. The chain employs TRBV5-8 and TRBJ1-1, with no clear D. Deletions cut 1 base from V and 0 bases from J, with 7 bases between. The CDR3 contains 14 residues. Germline values: CDR1 SGHTS, CDR2 YDEGEE.

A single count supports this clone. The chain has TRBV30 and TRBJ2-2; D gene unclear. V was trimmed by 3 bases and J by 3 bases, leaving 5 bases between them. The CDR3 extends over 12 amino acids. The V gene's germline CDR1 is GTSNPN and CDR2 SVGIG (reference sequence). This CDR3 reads CAWRGDTGELFF. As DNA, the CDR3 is TGTGCCTGGAGGGGTGACACCGGGGAGCTGTTTTTT.

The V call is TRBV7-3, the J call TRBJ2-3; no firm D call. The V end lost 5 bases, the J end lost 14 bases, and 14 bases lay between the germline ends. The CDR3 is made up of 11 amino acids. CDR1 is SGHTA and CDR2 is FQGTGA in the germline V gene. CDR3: CASSHQDPGYF. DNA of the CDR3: TGTGCCAGCAGCCACCAGGACCCGGGGTATTTT.

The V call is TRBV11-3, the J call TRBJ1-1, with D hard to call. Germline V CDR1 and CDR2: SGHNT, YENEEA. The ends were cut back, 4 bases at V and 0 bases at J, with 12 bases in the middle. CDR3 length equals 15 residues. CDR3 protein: CASSSHSKVNTEAFF. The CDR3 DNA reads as TGTGCCAGCAGCTCCCACAGCAAAGTGAACACTGAAGCTTTCTTT.

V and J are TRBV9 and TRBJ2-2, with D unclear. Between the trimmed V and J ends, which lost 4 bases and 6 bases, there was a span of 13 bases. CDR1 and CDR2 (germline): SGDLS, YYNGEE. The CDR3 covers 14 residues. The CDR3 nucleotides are TGTGCCAGCAGCACCACCGGGTATTCCGGGGAGCTGTTTTTT. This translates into CASSTTGYSGELFF.

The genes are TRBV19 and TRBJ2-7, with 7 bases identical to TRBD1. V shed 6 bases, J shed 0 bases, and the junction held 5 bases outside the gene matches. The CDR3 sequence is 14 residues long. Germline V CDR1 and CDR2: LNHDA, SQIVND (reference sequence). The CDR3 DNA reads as TGTGCCAGTAGGTTCCGGGACAGCTCCTACGAGCAGTACTTC. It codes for CASRFRDSSYEQYF.

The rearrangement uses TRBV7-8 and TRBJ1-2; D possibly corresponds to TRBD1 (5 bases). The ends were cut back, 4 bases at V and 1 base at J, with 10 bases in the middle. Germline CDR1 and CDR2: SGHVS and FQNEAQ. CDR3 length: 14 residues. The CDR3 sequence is CASSSGRLNYGYTF. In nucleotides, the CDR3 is TGTGCCAGCAGCTCGGGACGACTTAACTATGGCTACACCTTC.

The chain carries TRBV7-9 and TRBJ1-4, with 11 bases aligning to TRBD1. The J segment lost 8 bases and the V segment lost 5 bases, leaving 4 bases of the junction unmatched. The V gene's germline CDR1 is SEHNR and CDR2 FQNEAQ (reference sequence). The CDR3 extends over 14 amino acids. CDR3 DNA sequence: TGTGCCAGCAGCCAGGACAGGGGGCGCGAAAAACTGTTTTTT. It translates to CASSQDRGREKLFF. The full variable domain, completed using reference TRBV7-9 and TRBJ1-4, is DTGVSQNPRHKITKRGQNVTFRCDPISEHNRLYWYRQTLGQGPEFLTYFQNEAQLEKSRLLSDRFSAERPKGSFSTLEIQRTEQGDSAMYLCASSQDRGREKLFFGSGTQLSVL.

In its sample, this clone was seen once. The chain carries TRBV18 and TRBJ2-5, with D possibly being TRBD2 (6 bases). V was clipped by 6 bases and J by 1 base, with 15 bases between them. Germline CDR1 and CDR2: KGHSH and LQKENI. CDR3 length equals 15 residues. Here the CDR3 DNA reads TGTGCCAGCTCGTCTGGGACTGGACGCCAAGAGACCCAGTACTTC. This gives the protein CASSSGTGRQETQYF.

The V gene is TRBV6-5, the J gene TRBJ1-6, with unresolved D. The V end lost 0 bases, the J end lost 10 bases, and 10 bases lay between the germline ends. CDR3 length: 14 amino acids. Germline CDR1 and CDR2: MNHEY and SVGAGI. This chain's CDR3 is CASSYSFGNSPLHF. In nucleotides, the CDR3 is TGTGCCAGCAGTTACTCTTTTGGGAACTCACCCCTCCACTTT.

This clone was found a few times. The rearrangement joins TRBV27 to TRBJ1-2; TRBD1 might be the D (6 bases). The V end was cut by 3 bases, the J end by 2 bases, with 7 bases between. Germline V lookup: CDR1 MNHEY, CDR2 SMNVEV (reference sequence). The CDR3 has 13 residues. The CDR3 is CASSLTGNYGYTF. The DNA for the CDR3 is TGTGCCAGCAGTTTGACAGGAAACTATGGCTACACCTTC.